This T cell receptor beta chain was recorded in a study of blood T cell repertoires in COVID-19. Study as a whole: Samples of COVID-19 (acute and convalescent) were obtained from the United States, Italy and Spain. The analysed material was cDNA or gDNA that came from T cells, B-cell-depleted T cells, or PBMCs.

Germline CDR1 is SGHTA and CDR2 is FQGNSA. This CDR3 has 14 amino acids. V lost 3 bases and J lost 3; bases outside the gene matches: 1. Repertoires were generated with immunoSEQ multiplex PCR, while TCRdb's copy carries only in-frame clones and drops some. Of just over 250,000 clones in the sample, about 86% were seen once. This clone showed up just once. This study enrolled people aged about 18 to 95 from 20 to 25 US geographic areas. The V gene is TRBV7-2, the J gene TRBJ2-3; the match to TRBD2 covers 9 bases. This clonotype originated in a man aged 25-40 years with acute COVID-19. Sequencing was performed on PBMCs or T cells enriched from blood (not recorded which). The CDR3 spells CASSFTSGTDTQYF. CDR3 sequence (DNA): TGTGCCAGCAGCTTTACTAGCGGGACAGATACGCAGTATTTT.